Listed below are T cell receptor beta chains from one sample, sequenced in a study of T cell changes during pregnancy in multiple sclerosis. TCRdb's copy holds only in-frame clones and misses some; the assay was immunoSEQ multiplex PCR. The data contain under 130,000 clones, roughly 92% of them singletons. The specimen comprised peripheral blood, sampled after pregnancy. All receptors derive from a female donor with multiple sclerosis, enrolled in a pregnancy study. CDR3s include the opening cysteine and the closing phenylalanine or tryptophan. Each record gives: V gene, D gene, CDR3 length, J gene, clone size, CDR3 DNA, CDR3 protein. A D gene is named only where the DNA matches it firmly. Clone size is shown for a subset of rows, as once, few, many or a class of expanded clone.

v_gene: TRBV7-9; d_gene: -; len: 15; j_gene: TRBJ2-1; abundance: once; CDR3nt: TGTGCCAGCAGCTTAGTAGGGAGGAAAGAGGGGGAGCAGTTCTTC; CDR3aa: CASSLVGRKEGEQFF
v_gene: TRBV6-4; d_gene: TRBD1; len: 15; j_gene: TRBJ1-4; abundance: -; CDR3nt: TGTGCCAGCAGTGACGGGACAGGGGGCGATGAAAAACTGTTTTTT; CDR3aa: CASSDGTGGDEKLFF
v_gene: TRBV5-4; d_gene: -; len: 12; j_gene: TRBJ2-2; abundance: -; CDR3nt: TGTGCCAGCAGCGGACAGTCCGGGGAGCTGTTTTTT; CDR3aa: CASSGQSGELFF
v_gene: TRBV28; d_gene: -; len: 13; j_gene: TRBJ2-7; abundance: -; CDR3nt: TGTGCCAGCAGATCAATGGGCAGTGACGAGCAGTACTTC; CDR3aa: CASRSMGSDEQYF
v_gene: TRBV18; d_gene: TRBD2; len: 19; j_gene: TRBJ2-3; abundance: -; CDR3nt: TGTGCCAGCTCACGACTAGCGGGGATTGATTTTTCTAGCACAGATACGCAGTATTTT; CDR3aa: CASSRLAGIDFSSTDTQYF
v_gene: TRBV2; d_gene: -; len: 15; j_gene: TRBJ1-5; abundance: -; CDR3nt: TGTGCCAGCACTCTAACCGAGAGGGGCAATCAGCCCCAGCATTTT; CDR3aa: CASTLTERGNQPQHF
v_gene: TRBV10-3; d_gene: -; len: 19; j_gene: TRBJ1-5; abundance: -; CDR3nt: TGTGCCATCAGTGAGTCCTTTAGGAGCGGGGTAAACAGCAATCAGCCCCAGCATTTT; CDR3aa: CAISESFRSGVNSNQPQHF
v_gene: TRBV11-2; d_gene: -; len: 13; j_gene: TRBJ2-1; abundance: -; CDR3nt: TGTGCCAGCAGCTTTGGGCCAAACAATGAGCAGTTCTTC; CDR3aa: CASSFGPNNEQFF
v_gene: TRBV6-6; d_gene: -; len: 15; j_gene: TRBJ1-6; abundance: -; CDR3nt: TGTGCCAGCAGTTACTTCGGGGAAGGTGGTTCACCCCTCCACTTT; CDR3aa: CASSYFGEGGSPLHF
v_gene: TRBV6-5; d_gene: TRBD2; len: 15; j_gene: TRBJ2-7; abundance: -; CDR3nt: TGTGCCAGCAGGTTAGGCGTGGGGGGGTCTTACGAGCAGTACTTC; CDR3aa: CASRLGVGGSYEQYF
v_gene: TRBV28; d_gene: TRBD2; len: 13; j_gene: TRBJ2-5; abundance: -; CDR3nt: TGTGCCAGCAAAGACGGGGGGGAAGAGACCCAGTACTTC; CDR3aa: CASKDGGEETQYF
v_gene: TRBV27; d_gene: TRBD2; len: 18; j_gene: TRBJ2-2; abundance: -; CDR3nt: TGTGCCAGCAGGGGACTAGCGGGGGGCCCCGCGAACACCGGGGAGCTGTTTTTT; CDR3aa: CASRGLAGGPANTGELFF
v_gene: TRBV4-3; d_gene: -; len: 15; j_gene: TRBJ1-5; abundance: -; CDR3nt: TGCGCCAGCAGCCAAGTTCGACAGGGCAATCAGCCCCAGCATTTT; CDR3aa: CASSQVRQGNQPQHF
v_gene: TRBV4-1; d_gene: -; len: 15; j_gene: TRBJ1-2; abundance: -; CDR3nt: TGCGCCAGCAGCCAAGAGGCAGGAAGGAACTATGGCTACACCTTC; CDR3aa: CASSQEAGRNYGYTF
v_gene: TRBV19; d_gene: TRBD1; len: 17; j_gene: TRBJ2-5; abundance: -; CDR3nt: TGTGCCAGTAGTATAGATCGGGACAGGCCGGTCCAAGAGACCCAGTACTTC; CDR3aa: CASSIDRDRPVQETQYF
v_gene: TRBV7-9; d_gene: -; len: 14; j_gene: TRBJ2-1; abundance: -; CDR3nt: TGTGCCAGCAGCCCCCTGTCCACTTACCGTGAGCAGTTCTTC; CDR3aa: CASSPLSTYREQFF
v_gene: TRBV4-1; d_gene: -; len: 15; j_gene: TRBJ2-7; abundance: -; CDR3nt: TGCGCCAGCAGCCAAGAAGGGAGCTCGGGTTACGAGCAGTACTTC; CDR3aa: CASSQEGSSGYEQYF
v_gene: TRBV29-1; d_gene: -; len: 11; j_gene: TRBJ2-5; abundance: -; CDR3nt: TGCAGCGTTGGACTCCAGCCGACCCAGTACTTC; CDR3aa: CSVGLQPTQYF